These T cell receptor beta chains were read from a single sample in a study of blood T cell repertoires in COVID-19. Sequencing used immunoSEQ multiplex PCR; TCRdb keeps in-frame clones, though not all of them. The sample carries 300,000 or so clones, approximately 90% recorded once. Sequenced input: peripheral blood. Receptors originate from a woman aged 25-40 years who had recovered from COVID-19. CDR3s include the opening cysteine and the closing phenylalanine or tryptophan. Fields, in order: V gene, J gene, clone size, D gene, CDR3 protein, CDR3 DNA. A D gene is named only where the DNA matches it firmly. Clone size is stated in some rows and not others, as once, few, many or a class when expanded.

>TRBV5-1|TRBJ1-2|-|TRBD1
CASSLGQGDGYTF
TGCGCCAGCAGCTTAGGACAGGGAGATGGCTACACCTTC
>TRBV5-4|TRBJ1-2|-|TRBD1
CASSLRTGGDYGYTF
TGTGCCAGCAGCTTAAGAACAGGGGGCGACTATGGCTACACCTTC
>TRBV24-1|TRBJ1-5|-|-
CATSDTGRDQPQHF
TGTGCCACCAGTGATACAGGGAGGGACCAGCCCCAGCATTTT
>TRBV3-1/TRBV3-2|TRBJ2-7|-|TRBD2
CASSHSGGITYEQYF
TGTGCCAGCAGCCACTCGGGGGGAATAACCTACGAGCAGTACTTC
>TRBV7-3|TRBJ2-3|-|-
CASSLGRGADTQYF
TGTGCCAGCAGCTTAGGGAGGGGGGCAGATACGCAGTATTTT
>TRBV24-1|TRBJ1-1|-|-
CATSLRRLIPMNTEAFF
TGTGCCACCAGTTTAAGGCGGCTCATTCCTATGAACACTGAAGCTTTCTTT
>TRBV6-5|TRBJ1-4|-|TRBD1
CASSSERTGDNEKLFF
TGTGCCAGCAGTTCCGAAAGGACAGGGGATAATGAAAAACTGTTTTTT
>TRBV6-5|TRBJ2-7|-|TRBD1
CASRALGQGSYEQYF
TGTGCCAGCAGGGCATTGGGACAGGGGTCCTACGAGCAGTACTTC
>TRBV6-2/TRBV6-3|TRBJ2-5|-|-
CASSSETYEETQYF
TGTGCCAGCAGTTCAGAGACTTACGAAGAGACCCAGTACTTC
>TRBV5-1|TRBJ1-1|-|TRBD1
CASRYRQGAMNTEAFF
TGCGCCAGCAGATACCGACAGGGGGCGATGAACACTGAAGCTTTCTTT
>TRBV30|TRBJ1-1|-|-
CAWSVKRDGTEAFF
TGTGCCTGGAGTGTAAAGAGGGATGGCACTGAAGCTTTCTTT
>TRBV7-9|TRBJ1-2|-|-
CASSRGRGDSNGYTF
TGTGCCAGCAGCCGTGGTAGAGGTGATTCCAATGGCTACACCTTC
>TRBV15|TRBJ2-4|-|-
CATSRVGGTNIQYF
TGTGCCACCAGCAGAGTCGGGGGTACGAACATTCAGTACTTC
>TRBV5-1|TRBJ2-5|-|-
CASSFDQETQYF
TGCGCCAGCAGCTTCGACCAAGAGACCCAGTACTTC
>TRBV6-5|TRBJ1-4|-|TRBD1
CASTATGNEKLFF
TGTGCCAGCACCGCGACAGGGAATGAAAAACTGTTTTTT
>TRBV28|TRBJ1-2|once|TRBD1
CASSRPPGQGGYGYTF
TGTGCCAGCAGCCGACCCCCGGGACAGGGAGGGTATGGCTACACCTTC
>TRBV6-5|TRBJ1-1|-|TRBD1
CAGQGARDTEAFF
TGTGCCGGACAGGGGGCGCGGGACACTGAAGCTTTCTTT
>TRBV15|TRBJ1-2|once|TRBD1
CATSRDHTGGTNYGYTF
TGTGCCACCAGCAGAGATCACACAGGGGGAACTAACTATGGCTACACCTTC
>TRBV7-8|TRBJ1-3|-|-
CASSLGRGAGNTIYF
TGTGCCAGCAGCTTAGGGAGGGGAGCTGGAAACACCATATATTTT
>TRBV3-1/TRBV3-2|TRBJ1-4|-|-
CASSQRWTARYEKLFF
TGTGCCAGCAGCCAAAGATGGACAGCGCGGTATGAAAAACTGTTTTTT
>TRBV5-1|TRBJ2-1|once|TRBD2
CASSLGLAGGPQYNEQFF
TGCGCCAGCAGCTTGGGACTAGCGGGGGGGCCGCAGTACAATGAGCAGTTCTTC
>TRBV7-2|TRBJ2-7|-|-
CASSATRYEQYF
TGTGCCAGCAGCGCCACTCGTTACGAGCAGTACTTC
>TRBV5-6|TRBJ2-5|-|TRBD2
CASSTVAGRAMETQYF
TGTGCCAGCAGCACGGTAGCGGGGAGAGCGATGGAGACCCAGTACTTC
>TRBV30|TRBJ2-4|-|-
CAWRGGLAKNIQYF
TGTGCCTGGAGGGGGGGGCTAGCCAAAAACATTCAGTACTTC
>TRBV19|TRBJ2-5|-|TRBD1
CASSLTGGQETQYF
TGTGCCAGTAGTTTGACAGGGGGACAAGAGACCCAGTACTTC
>TRBV7-2|TRBJ1-1|few|-
CASSLARGRDTEAFF
TGTGCCAGCAGCTTAGCGCGAGGGCGAGACACTGAAGCTTTCTTT
>TRBV5-5|TRBJ2-7|-|-
CASSLLVSGASYEQYF
TGTGCCAGCAGCTTGTTAGTTTCCGGTGCGTCCTACGAGCAGTACTTC
>TRBV2|TRBJ1-2|few|-
CASSETTDYGYTF
TGTGCCAGCAGTGAAACGACAGACTATGGCTACACCTTC
>TRBV28|TRBJ1-4|-|TRBD1
CASSFRYRGHLGEKLFF
TGTGCCAGCAGTTTTCGTTACAGGGGGCATTTGGGAGAAAAACTGTTTTTT
>TRBV15|TRBJ1-2|-|-
CATSGLRGNYGYTF
TGTGCCACCAGCGGCCTCAGGGGAAACTATGGCTACACCTTC
>TRBV5-1|TRBJ2-7|-|-
CASSLVSGSYEQYF
TGCGCCAGCAGCTTGGTAAGCGGTTCCTACGAGCAGTACTTC
>TRBV28|TRBJ1-2|-|-
CASRPSGEYGGYTF
TGTGCCAGCAGACCTTCCGGAGAATATGGAGGCTACACCTTC
>TRBV28|TRBJ1-6|-|-
CASSLSYSPLHF
TGTGCCAGCAGTTTATCTTATTCACCCCTCCACTTT
>TRBV6-2/TRBV6-3|TRBJ1-5|-|-
CASSSQNSNQPQHF
TGTGCCAGCAGTTCACAGAATAGCAATCAGCCCCAGCATTTT
>TRBV7-2|TRBJ2-7|-|TRBD2
CASSSSGGGFYEQYF
TGTGCCAGCAGCTCTAGCGGGGGGGGATTCTACGAGCAGTACTTC
>TRBV2|TRBJ1-1|once|TRBD1
CASNDRGVTEAFF
TGTGCCAGCAACGACAGGGGGGTGACTGAAGCTTTCTTT
>TRBV28|TRBJ1-6|-|-
CASREHYNSPLHF
TGTGCCAGCAGGGAGCACTATAATTCACCCCTCCACTTT
>TRBV4-1|TRBJ2-7|-|TRBD1
CASSDRVQAYSYEQYF
TGCGCCAGCAGCGACAGGGTGCAAGCATACTCCTACGAGCAGTACTTC
>TRBV24-1|TRBJ1-2|-|-
CATSDLDTGGSYYGYTF
TGTGCCACCAGTGATTTGGACACGGGGGGGAGCTACTATGGCTACACCTTC
>TRBV28|TRBJ1-5|-|TRBD1
CASSFLQGDNQPQHF
TGTGCCAGCAGTTTCCTCCAGGGGGACAATCAGCCCCAGCATTTT
>TRBV29-1|TRBJ2-7|-|-
CSVGTPGPGAYEQYF
TGCAGCGTCGGGACGCCCGGGCCAGGGGCCTACGAGCAGTACTTC
>TRBV7-9|TRBJ2-1|-|TRBD2
CASRIGLAGGAHSYNEQFF
TGTGCCAGCAGGATCGGACTAGCGGGGGGCGCTCACTCCTACAATGAGCAGTTCTTC
>TRBV6-6|TRBJ1-6|-|TRBD1
CASSRYPPGQPYNSPLHF
TGTGCCAGCAGCCGATACCCACCGGGACAGCCCTATAATTCACCCCTCCACTTT
>TRBV6-5|TRBJ1-1|-|-
CASRGYGGNTEAFF
TGTGCCAGCAGAGGGTACGGGGGGAACACTGAAGCTTTCTTT
>TRBV28|TRBJ1-1|-|-
CASSSQNTEAFF
TGTGCCAGCAGTTCCCAGAACACTGAAGCTTTCTTT
>TRBV25-1|TRBJ2-7|-|TRBD1
CATGQGALSDEQYF
TGTGCCACGGGACAGGGGGCTTTAAGCGACGAGCAGTACTTC
>TRBV6-1|TRBJ1-1|-|-
CASSEPGHELMNTEAFF
TGTGCCAGCAGTGAACCCGGACACGAATTAATGAACACTGAAGCTTTCTTT
>TRBV6-4|TRBJ1-6|-|TRBD1
CASSDSFRGSPLHF
TGTGCCAGCAGTGACTCGTTCAGGGGGTCACCCCTCCACTTT
>TRBV18|TRBJ2-1|-|TRBD1
CASSPRTGDENEQFF
TGTGCCAGCTCACCACGGACAGGGGATGAGAATGAGCAGTTCTTC
>TRBV27|TRBJ2-7|-|TRBD1
CASSLRTGAYEQYF
TGTGCCAGCAGTTTAAGGACAGGAGCCTACGAGCAGTACTTC
>TRBV4-2|TRBJ1-6|-|-
CASSQDIRQAEILYNSPLHF
TGTGCCAGCAGCCAAGATATTCGACAGGCAGAGATTCTATATAATTCACCCCTCCACTTT